Each of the 14 T cell receptor beta chains below was sequenced from the same sample in a study of shared clonotypes between healthy human individuals (dated by TCRdb to 2020 to 2021). Library preparation employed the immunoSEQ multiplex PCR assay. TCRdb holds this immuneACCESS table with in-frame rearrangements only. Some clones are missing; in checked studies, unresolved V genes explain under half, and the rest has no known cause. The sample table holds millions of clones, of which 95% were seen once. Of the sample, more than 0.1% falls within the top ten clones. Sequencing input: naive CD4+ T cells sorted from blood. According to the study, the label for this sample's cell subset or site signals: CD45RA+ positively selected. Every receptor here comes from a man between 18 and 29 years old in good health.

This sequence joins TRBV13 and TRBJ1-5; the match to TRBD1 covers 7 bases. V trimming: 5 bases; J trimming: 2 bases; junction bases outside the gene matches: 9. Germline CDR1 PRHDT, CDR2 FYEKMQ (reference sequence). The CDR3 has 16 residues. The CDR3 DNA sequence: TGTGCCAGCAGCCGAACAGGGGCCGCGGGCAATCAGCCCCAGCATTTT. Translating it yields CASSRTGAAGNQPQHF.

The chain recombines TRBV6-5 with TRBJ2-3; the D gene could be TRBD1 or TRBD2 (5 bases each). The germline V gene encodes CDR1 MNHEY and CDR2 SVGAGI. V was clipped by 2 bases and J by 3 bases, with 9 bases between them. The CDR3 extends over 14 amino acids. The CDR3 loop is CASSYGTGTDTQYF. The CDR3 nucleotides are TGTGCCAGCAGTTACGGGACGGGGACAGATACGCAGTATTTT.

The V call is TRBV28, the J call TRBJ2-1, with D unresolved. Trimming took off 3 bases at V and 7 bases at J, with 16 bases between the two ends. The V gene's germline CDR1 is MDHEN and CDR2 SYDVKM. This CDR3 is built from 15 residues. CDR3 sequence: CASSLGLKVPNEQFF. The CDR3 DNA reads as TGTGCCAGCAGTTTGGGCCTTAAAGTTCCAAATGAGCAGTTCTTC.

The chain carries TRBV7-2 and TRBJ2-7; 7 bases are a match to TRBD1. This CDR3 contains 14 residues. The germline V gene has CDR1 SGHTA and CDR2 FQGNSA. Losses at the gene ends were 4 bases for V and 3 bases for J; bases not matched to a gene: 6. The CDR3 protein is CASSSKTGSYEQYF. The CDR3 DNA is TGTGCCAGCAGCTCAAAGACAGGGAGCTACGAGCAGTACTTC.

This clone has a single count. The chain is built from TRBV5-4 and TRBJ2-1; 10 bases agree with TRBD1. This CDR3 has 15 residues. V lost 0 bases and J lost 9; bases outside the gene matches: 6. Germline V gene lookup returns CDR1 SGHNT and CDR2 YYREEE (reference sequence). CDR3 sequence reads: CASSLDGTGAGEQFF. The CDR3 DNA reads TGTGCCAGCAGCTTGGACGGGACAGGGGCCGGTGAGCAGTTCTTC.

This chain links TRBV5-8 with TRBJ1-2; perhaps TRBD1 as D (5 bases). Germline V gene lookup returns CDR1 SGHTS and CDR2 YDEGEE. The V end was cut by 1 base, the J end by 4 bases, with 8 bases between. The CDR3 extends over 13 amino acids. The CDR3 region is CASSLTRAYGYTF. CDR3 nucleotide sequence: TGTGCCAGCAGCTTGACCAGGGCCTATGGCTACACCTTC.

The genes are TRBV2 and TRBJ2-3, with 8 bases lining up with TRBD1. V shed 6 bases, J shed 4 bases, and the junction held 9 bases outside the gene matches. Per germline, CDR1 SNHLY and CDR2 FYNNEI. The CDR3 contains 15 residues. CDR3 residues: CASRETGVGADTQYF. CDR3 DNA: TGTGCCAGCAGGGAGACAGGGGTGGGGGCAGATACGCAGTATTTT.

The chain couples TRBV7-9 to TRBJ1-1, with D possibly matching TRBD1 (5 bases). With 7 bases removed from V and 0 bases from J, the gap between germline ends came to 12 bases. Germline V gene sequence: CDR1 SEHNR, CDR2 FQNEAQ (reference sequence). The CDR3 contains 14 residues. CDR3 sequence reads: CASNRGGVNTEAFF. CDR3 bases: TGTGCCAGCAACCGGGGAGGGGTGAACACTGAAGCTTTCTTT.

The V and J genes are TRBV9 and TRBJ2-2, with 9 bases lining up with TRBD2. J lost 5 bases, V lost 2 bases, and 10 bases had no gene match. There are 17 residues in the CDR3. The germline V gene has CDR1 SGDLS and CDR2 YYNGEE. The CDR3 nucleotides are TGTGCCAGCAGCGTTTCGTACGGGACTAGCAGTACCGGGGAGCTGTTTTTT. Translation gives CASSVSYGTSSTGELFF.

For this clone: Within the sample, other DNA sequences also encode this same CDR3. The rearrangement joins TRBV6-1 to TRBJ2-7; weak D call: TRBD1 (6 bases). The CDR3 consists of 12 residues. CDR1 and CDR2 from the germline V gene are MNHNS and SASEGT. Trimming stripped 6 bases from V and 4 bases from J, with 10 bases between. For the CDR3, the DNA is TGTGCCAGCAGGTTGGACAGTTACGAGCAGTACTTC. Translated, it gives CASRLDSYEQYF.

This clone was found once. The chain combines TRBV6-5 with TRBJ2-5; D is undetermined. Germline CDR1 and CDR2: MNHEY and SVGAGI. The CDR3 length is 12 residues. Trimming cost V 6 bases and J 5 bases, with 10 bases left between them. The CDR3 region has the DNA TGTGCCAGCAGGCGACTTGGGGAGACCCAGTACTTC. The encoded protein is CASRRLGETQYF.

With respect to this clone: The junction departs from the called germline gene at one end, perhaps through a read error. J is TRBJ2-2 and V is TRBV7-3; tentative D call: TRBD1 (5 bases). Germline CDR1 and CDR2: SGHTA and FQGTGA. This CDR3 is built from 13 residues. The CDR3 DNA reads TGTGCCGGCAGCTCGACAGAGAACGGGGAGCTGTTTTTT. It is translated as CAGSSTENGELFF.

This chain joins TRBV11-2 and TRBJ2-3; 8 positions match TRBD2. CDR3 length: 16 residues. V trimming: 5 bases; J trimming: 3 bases; junction bases outside the gene matches: 10. The germline CDR1 and CDR2 sequences are SGHAT and FQNNGV. CDR3 in amino acids: CASSLRAGTRTDTQYF. The CDR3, as DNA: TGTGCCAGCAGCCTGCGGGCAGGGACTAGGACAGATACGCAGTATTTT.

The V and J genes are TRBV5-6 and TRBJ2-3, with 8 bases lining up with TRBD2. The length of the CDR3 is 17 residues. From germline, CDR1 is SGHDT and CDR2 YYEEEE. Trimming removed 4 bases from V and 5 bases from J; junction bases left unmatched: 15. CDR3 coding DNA: TGTGCCAGCAGCCTGGTCGGACTAGCCCTCCCGGAAGATACGCAGTATTTT. It is translated as CASSLVGLALPEDTQYF.